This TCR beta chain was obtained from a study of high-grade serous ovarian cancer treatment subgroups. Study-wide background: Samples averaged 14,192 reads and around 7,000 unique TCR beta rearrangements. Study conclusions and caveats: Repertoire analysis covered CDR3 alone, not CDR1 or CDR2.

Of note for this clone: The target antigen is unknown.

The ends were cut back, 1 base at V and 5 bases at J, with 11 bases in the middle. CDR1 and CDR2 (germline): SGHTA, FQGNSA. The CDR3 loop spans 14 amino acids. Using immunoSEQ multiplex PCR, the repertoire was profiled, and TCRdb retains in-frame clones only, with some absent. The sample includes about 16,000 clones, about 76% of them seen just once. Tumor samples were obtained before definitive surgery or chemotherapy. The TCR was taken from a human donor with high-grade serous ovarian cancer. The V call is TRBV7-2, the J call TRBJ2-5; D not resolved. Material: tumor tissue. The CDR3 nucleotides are TGTGCCAGCAGCTTAGTCACGGGCTGGGAGACCCAGTACTTC. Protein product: CASSLVTGWETQYF.